This T cell receptor beta chain is from a study of Tregs in tolerant kidney transplant recipients. Study-wide points: Activated donor B cell expansion appeared to reveal the most relevant donor-specific TCRbeta repertoire. Biological reproducibility was not directly addressed in this study.

Comments on this clone: Its specificity is not known.

Profiled with immunoSEQ multiplex PCR; TCRdb holds only in-frame clones, not every one. The data contain about 120,000 clones, about 90% of them singletons. V was trimmed by 0 bases and J by 9 bases, leaving 15 bases between them. Germline CDR1 is SGHTS and CDR2 is YDEGEE. The CDR3 has 14 amino acids. The chain links TRBV5-8 to TRBJ1-1; D is perhaps TRBD1 (6 bases). This receptor was obtained from a human donor in good health. What was sequenced was CD4+ T cells from blood. The CDR3, as DNA: TGTGCCAGCAGCTTGGGTCGAAGGGGGGAGAAAGCTTTCTTT. Translating gives CASSLGRRGEKAFF.